This TCR beta chain was identified during a study of cytomegalovirus exposure and HLA in healthy donors. This CDR3 spans 17 amino acids. The V gene's germline CDR1 is PRHDT and CDR2 FYEKMQ (reference sequence). After removal of 5 bases from V and 1 base from J, the junction contained 9 bases not matched to a gene. The study ran its PCR with 60 Vbeta and 13 Jbeta primers. Data came from immunoSEQ multiplex PCR; TCRdb stores just in-frame clones and leaves some out. This listing includes 130,000 or so clones. The chain has TRBV13 and TRBJ2-3, with 10 bases fitting TRBD1. The clonotype comes from a woman between 40 and 50 years old in good health and CMV-seronegative. The specimen was PBMCs. The CDR3 DNA follows: TGTGCCAGCAGCCTTACGACAGGGGGCCTTGGCACAGATACGCAGTATTTT. Protein sequence: CASSLTTGGLGTDTQYF.